This T cell receptor (beta chain) appears in the sequencing data of a study of vaccination and CD4 T cells after COVID-19. The wider study: Control cultures were given a CEFX pool, an HIV-1 Nef pool, or no peptide.

V shed 4 bases, J shed 6 bases, and the junction held 3 bases outside the gene matches. Per the germline V gene, CDR1 is LNHDA and CDR2 is SQIVND (reference sequence). The length of the CDR3 is 13 residues. Oncomine TCR Beta short-read sequencing was applied to DNA from cultured CD4+ T cells. Cultured CD4+ T cells yielded the extracted genomic DNA. TCRdb re-analysed the PCR reads in MiXCR, keeping a single row per CDR3 protein. The sample yields approximately 9,500 distinct CDR3 sequences, approximately 31% seen once. Study-wide findings and caveats: Going from approximately 21 to 38, median SARS-CoV-2-reactive clonotypes did not rise significantly.

This sample's treatment: approximately 11-day PBMC culture with coronavirus spike peptide pools or control peptides (ViraFEST assay). An unexposed donor provided the CD4+ T cells, which were collected before the COVID-19 pandemic (2011-2018). Every well contained around 2 million PBMCs, which were grown with around 10 IU/ml IL-2 and 10 ug/ml peptide pools. Contingent on cell availability, unexposed-donor CD4+ T cells were interrogated with SARS-CoV-2 S/N and four cold-coronavirus spikes. Points on this clonotype: The antigen is not known.

The V and J genes are TRBV19 and TRBJ1-1; TRBD1 aligns across 9 bases. Sequencing used CD4+ T cells from blood, cultured in vitro. The clonotype was recovered from a human donor in good health. The CDR3 DNA follows: TGTGCCAGTAGTACACAGGGGGCCGCTGAAGCTTTCTTT. Translation: CASSTQGAAEAFF.